The next 10 T cell receptor beta chains were all read from a single sample in a study of cytomegalovirus exposure and HLA in healthy donors. PCR primers comprised 60 Vbeta and 13 Jbeta primers. TCRdb's copy holds only in-frame clones and misses some; the assay was immunoSEQ multiplex PCR. Here the sample spans under 170,000 clones, around 79% being singletons. Specimen: PBMCs. These receptor sequences come from a human donor in good health.

CDR3 residues: CASRPTGGAGETQYF. The CDR3 DNA follows: TGTGCCAGCAGGCCAACAGGGGGCGCGGGGGAGACCCAGTACTTC. V is TRBV7-9 and J is TRBJ2-5, with 9 nucleotides matching TRBD1. The CDR3 spans 15 residues. CDR1 is SEHNR, CDR2 FQNEAQ, per germline (reference sequence). V was clipped by 6 bases and J by 5 bases; unmatched bases: 10.

The chain couples TRBV27 to TRBJ2-1, with D possibly being TRBD2 (6 bases). CDR1 MNHEY and CDR2 SMNVEV come from the germline V gene (reference sequence). Trimming shortened V by 10 bases and J by 4 bases, and 17 bases separated the two germline ends. The CDR3 covers 14 residues. The chain's CDR3 is CATKPGLEYNEQFF. For the CDR3, the DNA is TGTGCCACCAAACCGGGACTGGAATACAATGAGCAGTTCTTC.

This clone was seen once. The V call is TRBV19, the J call TRBJ1-1; a weak D match, TRBD1 (6 bases). Germline loops: CDR1 LNHDA, CDR2 SQIVND (reference sequence). The CDR3 has 13 amino acids. Trimming removed 6 bases at V and 8 bases at J, with 16 bases between. CDR3 residues: CASSPGVTGEAFF. As DNA, the CDR3 is TGTGCCAGTAGCCCAGGGGTGACCGGGGAAGCTTTCTTT.

This clone was seen a few times. This specimen includes other DNA sequences encoding the same CDR3. The rearrangement uses TRBV5-1 and TRBJ1-4, with D uncertain. V was clipped by 4 bases and J by 3 bases, with 19 bases between them. CDR1 is SGHRS, CDR2 YFSETQ, per germline. The CDR3 is 17 amino acids. The CDR3 sequence is CASSDHIETFPNEKLFF. CDR3 nucleotide sequence: TGCGCCAGCAGCGATCATATAGAGACATTTCCTAATGAAAAACTGTTTTTT.

The chain is built from TRBV5-1 and TRBJ2-3; D possibly corresponds to TRBD2 (6 bases). CDR3 length: 15 amino acids. V lost 4 bases to trimming and J lost 6 bases, with 18 bases between them. CDR1 is SGHRS, CDR2 YFSETQ, per germline. The CDR3, as DNA: TGCGCCAGCAGCGCCTCGAGTCGGGGGACCGATACGCAGTATTTT. This encodes CASSASSRGTDTQYF.

This clone was seen a handful of times. The chain has TRBV6-6 and TRBJ2-7, with a tentative D call TRBD2 (6 bases). This CDR3 is 13 amino acids long. The germline gives CDR1 MNHNY, CDR2 SVGAGI (reference sequence). V lost 0 bases to trimming and J lost 6 bases, with 9 bases between them. CDR3 sequence reads: CASSYSMGGEQYF. The CDR3 DNA is TGTGCCAGCAGTTACTCAATGGGAGGCGAGCAGTACTTC.

The chain joins TRBV11-2 to TRBJ2-2, with TRBD2 identical over 11 bases. Trimming took 5 bases from V and 1 from J; bases not matched to a gene: 12. The CDR3 is made up of 19 amino acids. The germline V gene has CDR1 SGHAT and CDR2 FQNNGV. The CDR3 region has the DNA TGTGCCAGCAGCCGACCCCGTTCTACTAGCGGGGGGAACACCGGGGAGCTGTTTTTT. Translated: CASSRPRSTSGGNTGELFF.

The genes are TRBV6-1 and TRBJ2-7, with 9 bases aligning to TRBD2. Trimming cost V 4 bases and J 0 bases; bases outside gene matches: 4. CDR1 is MNHNS and CDR2 is SASEGT in the germline V gene. There are 15 residues in the CDR3. CDR3 sequence reads: CASSVSSGDSYEQYF. The CDR3 DNA reads TGTGCCAGCAGTGTTTCTAGCGGGGACTCCTACGAGCAGTACTTC.

The chain employs TRBV7-9 and TRBJ2-7, with TRBD2 matching 7 bases. The CDR3 is made up of 16 amino acids. Germline trimming cut 5 bases from V and 0 bases from J; bases unmatched to any gene: 10. The germline gives CDR1 SEHNR, CDR2 FQNEAQ (reference sequence). CDR3 loop: CASSTGGGDLSYEQYF. Here the CDR3 DNA reads TGTGCCAGCAGCACGGGGGGAGGTGACCTCTCCTACGAGCAGTACTTC.

The chain uses TRBV5-4 and TRBJ1-6; D gene unclear. V lost 2 bases, J lost 9 bases, and 12 bases lay in between. Germline V gene data show CDR1 as SGHNT and CDR2 as YYREEE (reference sequence). The CDR3 runs 14 residues. The CDR3 DNA sequence: TGTGCCAGCAGCTTTGACAATTATGGTTCACCCCTCCACTTT. This encodes CASSFDNYGSPLHF.